A single sample is the source of the 25 T cell receptor beta chains below, sequenced in a study of persistence of HIV-infected CD4 T cells. The libraries were made with immunoSEQ version 4 in survey mode. TCRdb's copy holds only in-frame clones and misses some; the assay was immunoSEQ multiplex PCR. The sample has about 51,000 clones; just under 90% are singletons. What these receptors recognize is not known. Anti-CD3/anti-CD28 beads served as a nonspecific positive control stimulus. Sorting selected CD4+ T cells upregulating both CD40 ligand and CD69. The sample consisted of CD4+ T cells sorted from PBMCs after roughly 18-hour stimulation, taken from a patient who received antiretroviral therapy. These receptors all stem from an adult woman with HIV who was CMV-seropositive.

In regard to this clone: At one end, the junction sequence differs from germline, possibly due to a read error. The V and J genes are TRBV30 and TRBJ1-5; D is possibly TRBD1 (5 bases). There are 13 residues in the CDR3. Germline CDR1 GTSNPN, CDR2 SVGIG (reference sequence). CDR3 in amino acids: CAWSARSQGGVFF. DNA for the CDR3: TGTGCCTGGAGCGCCCGTAGTCAGGGAGGGGTATTTTTC.

The chain employs TRBV19 and TRBJ1-2, with D unclear. Trimming shortened V by 7 bases and J by 8 bases, and 17 bases separated the two germline ends. The CDR3 extends over 13 amino acids. Germline V gives CDR1 LNHDA, CDR2 SQIVND (reference sequence). DNA of the CDR3: TGTGCCAGTACCCCCAACGGCCCGGTCGGCTACACCTTC. Amino acids: CASTPNGPVGYTF.

The rearrangement joins TRBV21-1 to TRBJ2-2. TRBV21-1 is a known pseudogene. CDR3 length: 17 amino acids. CDR3: CASSKGGTAANTGELFF. The CDR3 coding sequence is TGTGCCAGCAGCAAGGGGGGGACAGCAGCGAACACCGGGGAGCTGTTTTTT.

V usage is TRBV18 and J usage is TRBJ2-3; 8 positions match TRBD2. Per the germline V gene, CDR1 is KGHSH and CDR2 is LQKENI. CDR3 length: 15 residues. Unmatched junction bases numbered 3, after V lost 3 bases and J lost 1 base. CDR3 sequence (DNA): TGTGCCAGCTCACCGCAACTAGCGGGCACAGATACGCAGTATTTT. Translation gives CASSPQLAGTDTQYF.

The chain is built from TRBV7-2 and TRBJ1-1, with D unresolved. Germline V gene data show CDR1 as SGHTA and CDR2 as FQGNSA. The CDR3 contains 14 residues. Trimming stripped 5 bases from V and 10 bases from J, with 20 bases between. The CDR3 DNA reads TGTGCCAGCAGCCCCCGGTTTTCTGCGCTGGGAGCTTTCTTT. Translating it yields CASSPRFSALGAFF. The full variable domain, rest sourced from reference TRBV7-2 and TRBJ1-1, is GAGVSQSPSNKVTEKGKDVELRCDPISGHTALYWYRQSLGQGLEFLIYFQGNSAPDKSGLPSDRFSAERTGGSVSTLTIQRTQQEDSAVYLCASSPRFSALGAFFGQGTRLTVV.

The V and J genes are TRBV23-1 and TRBJ2-5; 7 nucleotides agree with TRBD2. TRBV23-1 falls under the ORF class, with uncertain function. This CDR3 is built from 18 residues. The trim removed 0 bases at V and 4 bases at J, leaving 14 bases unmatched. In nucleotides, the CDR3 is TGCGCCAGCAGTCAATCGATGTCCAGCGGGATGGTAGGAGAGACCCAGTACTTC. Amino acids: CASSQSMSSGMVGETQYF.

This sequence joins TRBV27 and TRBJ1-1, with D uncertain. CDR1 MNHEY and CDR2 SMNVEV come from the germline V gene (reference sequence). The CDR3 totals 13 residues. Trimming pared 0 bases from V and 2 bases from J, leaving 4 bases between. The CDR3 sequence is CASSLSPNTEAFF. Written as DNA, the CDR3 is TGTGCCAGCAGTTTATCTCCCAACACTGAAGCTTTCTTT.

Only a few counts were recorded for this clone. This sequence joins TRBV13 and TRBJ2-1; 9 bases map to TRBD1. The V gene end was trimmed by 5 bases and the J gene end by 5 bases; junction bases not matched to a gene: 7. The CDR3 loop spans 15 amino acids. Germline V gene lookup returns CDR1 PRHDT and CDR2 FYEKMQ (reference sequence). The CDR3 bases are TGTGCCAGCAGCATTACCGGGACAGGGAACAATGAGCAGTTCTTC. It yields the protein CASSITGTGNNEQFF.

The chain couples TRBV11-3 to TRBJ1-1; possible D gene TRBD1, 6 bases. V lost 3 bases and J lost 1, with 9 bases in between. Germline V CDR1 and CDR2: SGHNT, YENEEA. CDR3 length equals 14 residues. The CDR3 here is CASSFRGGNTEAFF. CDR3 sequence (DNA): TGTGCCAGCAGCTTTAGGGGGGGGAACACTGAAGCTTTCTTT. Full variable domain (rest looked up from reference TRBV11-3 and TRBJ1-1): EAGVVQSPRYKIIEKKQPVAFWCNPISGHNTLYWYLQNLGQGPELLIRYENEEAVDDSQLPKDRFSAERLKGVDSTLKIQPAELGDSAVYLCASSFRGGNTEAFFGQGTRLTVV.

The CDR3 protein is CASSVGRGSYNEQFF. CDR3 nucleotide sequence: TGTGCCAGCAGCGTAGGGAGAGGCTCCTACAATGAGCAGTTCTTC. The chain carries TRBV9 and TRBJ2-1; no definite D call. Germline V gives CDR1 SGDLS, CDR2 YYNGEE. Trimming took off 0 bases at V and 0 bases at J, with 7 bases between the two ends. The CDR3 totals 15 residues.

This clone occurred once. The chain combines TRBV12-3 or TRBV12-4 with TRBJ1-1, with D tentatively TRBD1 (5 bases). This CDR3 is built from 12 residues. V shed 6 bases and J shed 10 bases, with 15 bases lying between them. CDR3 residues: CASSPGLLRAFF. As DNA, the CDR3 is TGTGCCAGCAGCCCGGGACTTTTACGAGCTTTCTTT.

The chain recombines TRBV24-1 with TRBJ1-5, with no clear D. The CDR3 contains 12 residues. Germline V gives CDR1 KGHDR, CDR2 SFDVKD. Trimming left V 7 bases short and J 9 bases short, with 12 bases between. This CDR3 is CATRGDRGPQHF. The CDR3 region has the DNA TGTGCCACCAGGGGCGATCGGGGGCCCCAGCATTTT.

V usage is TRBV3-1 (or the pseudogene TRBV3-2) and J usage is TRBJ2-5; TRBD2 matches 12 bases. The CDR3 is 16 residues long. Losses at the gene ends were 2 bases for V and 5 bases for J; bases not matched to a gene: 6. From germline, CDR1 is LGHDT and CDR2 YNNKEL (reference sequence). The chain's CDR3 is CASSQNRLAGEETQYF. The CDR3 DNA follows: TGTGCCAGCAGCCAAAACAGACTAGCGGGAGAGGAGACCCAGTACTTC.

The chain links TRBV6-5 to TRBJ1-4; 7 bases line up with TRBD1. This CDR3 is built from 12 residues. Germline CDR1 and CDR2: MNHEY and SVGAGI. The CDR3 loop is CASGYRGEKLFF. CDR3 DNA: TGTGCTTCCGGTTACAGGGGTGAAAAACTGTTTTTT.

The J gene is TRBJ2-1, the V gene TRBV2; 7 bases are shared with TRBD1. Germline trimming cut 5 bases from V and 3 bases from J; bases unmatched to any gene: 4. The CDR3 is 14 amino acids. Looked up from germline, CDR1 is SNHLY and CDR2 is FYNNEI. The CDR3, as DNA: TGTGCCAGCAGTAGGCAGGGGGACTACAATGAGCAGTTCTTC. It specifies CASSRQGDYNEQFF.

The genes are TRBV5-1 and TRBJ2-1; 9 nucleotides align to TRBD2. CDR1 and CDR2 (germline): SGHRS, YFSETQ. This CDR3 comprises 16 residues. Trimming removed 3 bases from V and 5 bases from J; junction bases left unmatched: 9. In DNA form, the CDR3 reads TGCGCCAGCAGCTGGGTGCGGCTAGCGGGAAACAATGAGCAGTTCTTC. Amino acids: CASSWVRLAGNNEQFF.

This clone was observed once. The V call is TRBV6-5, the J call TRBJ1-5, with unresolved D. Trimming took 6 bases from V and 3 from J, leaving 15 bases between them. The CDR3 has 15 residues. Germline CDR1 is MNHEY and CDR2 is SVGAGI. CDR3 nucleotide sequence: TGTGCCAGCAGCCAGACCTTTGGGGTCAATCAGCCCCAGCATTTT. This encodes CASSQTFGVNQPQHF.

This chain joins TRBV13 and TRBJ2-1; 10 nucleotides agree with TRBD2. This CDR3 is 17 amino acids long. V was clipped by 5 bases and J by 3 bases; unmatched bases: 10. The germline CDR1 and CDR2 sequences are PRHDT and FYEKMQ (reference sequence). CDR3 bases: TGTGCCAGCAGCCTACGGAATAGCGGGGGGTTCTACAATGAGCAGTTCTTC. It encodes CASSLRNSGGFYNEQFF.

The rearrangement uses TRBV11-3 and TRBJ2-6; D gene unclear. V was cut by 7 bases and J by 4 bases, with 8 bases left in between. Germline CDR1 reads SGHNT; CDR2 reads YENEEA. The CDR3 covers 13 residues. DNA for the CDR3: TGTGCCAGCATCCCGAAAGGGGCCAACGTCCTGACTTTC. Translated: CASIPKGANVLTF.

This chain connects TRBV28 to TRBJ1-5; TRBD1 matches 7 bases. V lost 3 bases to trimming and J lost 5 bases; unmatched junction nucleotides: 7. Germline V CDR1 and CDR2: MDHEN, SYDVKM. The CDR3 sequence is 15 residues long. In DNA form, the CDR3 reads TGTGCCAGCAGTTTGAGACAGGGTAGGTATCAGCCCCAGCATTTT. Amino acid sequence: CASSLRQGRYQPQHF.

The V call is TRBV12-3 or TRBV12-4, the J call TRBJ1-2; no definite D call. V gave up 6 bases and J gave up 6 bases, with 14 bases separating them. CDR3 size: 13 residues. The DNA for the CDR3 is TGTGCCAGCAGCAGTCGAAGTGGGGATGGCTACACCTTC. Protein sequence: CASSSRSGDGYTF.

V is TRBV7-2 and J is TRBJ1-6; D gene uncertain. There are 15 residues in the CDR3. Germline-derived CDR1 and CDR2 are SGHTA and FQGNSA. Trimming pared 1 base from V and 8 bases from J, leaving 12 bases between. CDR3 amino acids: CASSLVEMGDSPLHF. Here the CDR3 DNA reads TGTGCCAGCAGCTTAGTAGAAATGGGCGATTCACCCCTCCACTTT.

This clone has just a few counts. The chain uses TRBV19 and TRBJ1-6; TRBD1 agrees at 7 bases. CDR1 LNHDA and CDR2 SQIVND come from the germline V gene (reference sequence). With V trimmed by 3 bases and J by 13 bases, 15 bases remained unmatched. The CDR3 length is 16 residues. The CDR3 DNA follows: TGTGCCAGTAGTATCGGTTCGTGGACAGGTATTCGTCCCCTCCACTTT. It translates to CASSIGSWTGIRPLHF.

This clone was detected once. V usage is TRBV6-5 and J usage is TRBJ2-1; D assignment may be TRBD1 or TRBD2 (5 bases each). Trimming took off 0 bases at V and 9 bases at J, with 15 bases between the two ends. Germline CDR1 MNHEY, CDR2 SVGAGI. This CDR3 has 15 amino acids. The CDR3 loop reads CASSYSPGPEGEQFF. In nucleotides, the CDR3 is TGTGCCAGCAGTTACTCCCCGGGGCCAGAGGGTGAGCAGTTCTTC.

The J gene is TRBJ1-2, the V gene TRBV7-2; the match to TRBD1 covers 9 bases. CDR3 length equals 13 residues. Germline assignment: CDR1 SGHTA and CDR2 FQGNSA. J was trimmed by 6 bases and V by 2 bases; bases with no gene match: 1. The chain's CDR3 is CASSLRTGDGYTF. Written as DNA, the CDR3 is TGTGCCAGCAGCTTACGGACAGGGGATGGCTACACCTTC.